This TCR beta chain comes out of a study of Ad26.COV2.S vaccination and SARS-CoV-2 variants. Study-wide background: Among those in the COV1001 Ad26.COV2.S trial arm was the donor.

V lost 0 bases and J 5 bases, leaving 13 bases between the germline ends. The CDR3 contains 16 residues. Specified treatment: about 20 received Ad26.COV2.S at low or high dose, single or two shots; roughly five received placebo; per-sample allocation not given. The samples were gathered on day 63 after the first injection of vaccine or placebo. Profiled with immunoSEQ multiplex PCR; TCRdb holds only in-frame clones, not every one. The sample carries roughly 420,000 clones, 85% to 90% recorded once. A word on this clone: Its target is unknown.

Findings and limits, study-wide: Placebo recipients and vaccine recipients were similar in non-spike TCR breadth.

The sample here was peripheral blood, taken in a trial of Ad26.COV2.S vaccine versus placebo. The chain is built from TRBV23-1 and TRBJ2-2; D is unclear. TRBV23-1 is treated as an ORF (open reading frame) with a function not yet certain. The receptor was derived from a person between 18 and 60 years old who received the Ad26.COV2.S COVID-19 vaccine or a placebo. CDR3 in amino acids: CASSQSSGYFTGELFF. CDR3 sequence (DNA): TGCGCCAGCAGTCAATCATCGGGTTATTTTACCGGGGAGCTGTTTTTT.